This note documents a single TCR beta chain sequence. Antigen specificity is unknown. This sample is drawn from a study of blood T cells in healthy people across ages. The authors ran a second PCR of roughly 6 to 12 cycles using a sample-barcoded 5' primer and a J-beta primer mix. Each CDR3 protein is one row after TCRdb ran MiXCR on the 5' RACE reads. Of hundreds of thousands of distinct CDR3 sequences listed, approximately 53% are singletons. Whole-study results and caveats: The authors considered diversity estimates from one million T cells to be underestimates.

The CDR3 sequence is 14 residues long. The germline V gene has CDR1 SGHRS and CDR2 YFSETQ. V shed 0 bases and J shed 4 bases, with 10 bases lying between them. This rearrangement joins TRBV5-1 to TRBJ1-2; the D gene is possibly TRBD1 (6 bases). Sample: blood. This TCR derives from a man aged 35-49 years in good health. CDR3 nucleotides: TGCGCCAGCAGCTTGGACAGGGAGGGCTATGGCTACACCTTC. Translating it yields CASSLDREGYGYTF. Supplemented by reference TRBV5-1 and TRBJ1-2, the full variable domain reads KAGVTQTPRYLIKTRGQQVTLSCSPISGHRSVSWYQQTPGQGLQFLFEYFSETQRNKGNFPGRFSGRQFSNSRSEMNVSTLELGDSALYLCASSLDREGYGYTFGSGTRLTVV.